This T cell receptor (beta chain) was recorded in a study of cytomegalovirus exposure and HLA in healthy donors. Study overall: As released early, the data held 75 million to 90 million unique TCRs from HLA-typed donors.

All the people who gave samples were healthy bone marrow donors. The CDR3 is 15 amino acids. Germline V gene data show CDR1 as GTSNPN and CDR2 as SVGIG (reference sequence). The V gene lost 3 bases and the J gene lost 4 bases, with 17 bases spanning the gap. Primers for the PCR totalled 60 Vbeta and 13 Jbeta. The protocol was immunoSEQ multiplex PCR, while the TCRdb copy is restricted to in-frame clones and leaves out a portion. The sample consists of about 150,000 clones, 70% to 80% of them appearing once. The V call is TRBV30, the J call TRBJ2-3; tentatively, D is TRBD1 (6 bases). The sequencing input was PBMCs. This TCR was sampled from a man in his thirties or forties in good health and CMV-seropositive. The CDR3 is CAWREMGHSADTQYF. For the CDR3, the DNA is TGTGCCTGGAGGGAAATGGGACACAGCGCAGATACGCAGTATTTT.